These T cell receptor beta chains were read from a single sample in a study of Graves' ophthalmopathy and Graves' hyperthyroidism. Each CDR3 protein is one row after TCRdb ran MiXCR on the multiplex PCR reads. The profile shows under 400,000 distinct CDR3 sequences, under 20% of them singletons. Sample: peripheral blood. The receptors stem from an adult man with Graves' ophthalmopathy. The CDR3 runs from the conserved cysteine through the conserved F or W. A D gene is named only where the DNA matches it firmly. Clone size appears in some rows only: once, few, many, or a class for an expanded clone.

TRBV6-5	many	-	TRBJ2-7	TGTGCCAGCGGCAGGGCGGGCCAACCTTCCTACGAGCAGTACTTC	CASGRAGQPSYEQYF
TRBV11-2	many	-	TRBJ1-5	TGTGCCAGCAGCTTAGGAGCAAGCGGCAATCAGCCCCAGCATTTT	CASSLGASGNQPQHF
TRBV12-3/TRBV12-4	many	TRBD1	TRBJ1-6	TGTGCCAGCAGCCTCGCGGGGACAGGGGCTTCACCCCTCCACTTT	CASSLAGTGASPLHF
TRBV10-3	many	-	TRBJ2-7	TGTGCCGTTAGCAGCGCCTACGAGCAGTACTTC	CAVSSAYEQYF
TRBV7-9	many	-	TRBJ1-6	TGTGCCAGCAGCTTAACAAATTCACCCCTCCACTTT	CASSLTNSPLHF
TRBV11-1	-	-	TRBJ2-5	TGTGCCAGCAGCCCACCAGGCGGGACCGGCTCCGGAACACAAGAGACCCAGTACTTC	CASSPPGGTGSGTQETQYF
TRBV4-1	many	TRBD2	TRBJ2-7	TGCGCCAGCAGCCTTGGGACTAGCGGGAGGAGCTACGAGCAGTACTTC	CASSLGTSGRSYEQYF
TRBV12-3/TRBV12-4	many	TRBD2	TRBJ2-7	TGTGCCAGCAGTTTTAGGCGGGGGACCTACGAGCAGTACTTC	CASSFRRGTYEQYF
TRBV7-6	many	-	TRBJ2-5	TGTGCCAGCAGCTCGGGGAGTAGCATCAAGACCCAGTACTTC	CASSSGSSIKTQYF
TRBV20-1	many	-	TRBJ2-2	TGCAGTGCTAGGGACCACAGGGTTGGCGGGGAGCTGTTTTTT	CSARDHRVGGELFF